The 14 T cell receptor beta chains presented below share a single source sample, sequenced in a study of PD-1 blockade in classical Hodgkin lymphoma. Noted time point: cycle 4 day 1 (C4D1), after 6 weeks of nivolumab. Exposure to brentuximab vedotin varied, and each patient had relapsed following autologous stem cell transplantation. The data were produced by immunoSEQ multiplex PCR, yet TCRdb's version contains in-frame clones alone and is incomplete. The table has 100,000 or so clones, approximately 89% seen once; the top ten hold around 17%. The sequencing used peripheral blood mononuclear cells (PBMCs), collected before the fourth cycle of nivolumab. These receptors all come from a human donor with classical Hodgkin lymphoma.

CDR3 bases: TGTGCCAGCAGCCCGGACGGGACCTACGAGCAGTACTTC. Translating it yields CASSPDGTYEQYF. V gene TRBV5-4 combines with J gene TRBJ2-7, with D possibly TRBD2 on 5 matching bases. V was pared by 4 bases and J by 2 bases, with 10 bases between. The CDR3 sequence is 13 residues long. Germline V gene lookup returns CDR1 SGHNT and CDR2 YYREEE (reference sequence). Filled out from reference TRBV5-4 and TRBJ2-7, the complete variable domain reads ETGVTQSPTHLIKTRGQQVTLRCSSQSGHNTVSWYQQALGQGPQFIFQYYREEENGRGNFPPRFSGLQFPNYSSELNVNALELDDSALYLCASSPDGTYEQYFGPGTRLTVT.

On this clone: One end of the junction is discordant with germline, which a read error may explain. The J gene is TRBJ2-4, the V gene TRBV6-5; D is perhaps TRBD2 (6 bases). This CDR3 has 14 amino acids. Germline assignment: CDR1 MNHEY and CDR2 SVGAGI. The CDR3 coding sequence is TGTGCCAGCAGTTTAGACGCCGGGAGAAAGCGTCTGGACTTC. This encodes CASSLDAGRKRLDF.

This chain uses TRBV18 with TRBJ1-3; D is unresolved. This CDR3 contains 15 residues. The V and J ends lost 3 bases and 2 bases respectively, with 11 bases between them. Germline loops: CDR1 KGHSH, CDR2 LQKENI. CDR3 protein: CASSPKPNPGNTIYF. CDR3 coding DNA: TGTGCCAGCTCACCGAAGCCAAATCCTGGAAACACCATATATTTT.

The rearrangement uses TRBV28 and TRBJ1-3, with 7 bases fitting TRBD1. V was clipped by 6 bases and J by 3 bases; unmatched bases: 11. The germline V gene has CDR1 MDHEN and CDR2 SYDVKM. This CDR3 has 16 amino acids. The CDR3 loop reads CASRMATGMHGNTIYF. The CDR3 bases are TGTGCCAGCAGGATGGCGACAGGGATGCATGGAAACACCATATATTTT.

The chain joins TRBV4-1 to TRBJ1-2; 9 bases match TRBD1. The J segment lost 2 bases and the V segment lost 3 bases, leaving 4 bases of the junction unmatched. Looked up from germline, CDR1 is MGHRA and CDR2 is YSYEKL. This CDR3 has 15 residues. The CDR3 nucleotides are TGCGCCAGCAGCCAGGAGGACAGGGGAAACTATGGCTACACCTTC. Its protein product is CASSQEDRGNYGYTF.

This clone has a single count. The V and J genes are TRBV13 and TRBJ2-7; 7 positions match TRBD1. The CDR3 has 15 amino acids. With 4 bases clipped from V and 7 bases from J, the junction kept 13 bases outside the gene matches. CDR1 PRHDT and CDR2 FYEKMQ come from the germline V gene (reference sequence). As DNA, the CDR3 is TGTGCCAGCAGCTCCGGGACAGCTTGGCCAAGGGAGCAGTACTTC. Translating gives CASSSGTAWPREQYF.

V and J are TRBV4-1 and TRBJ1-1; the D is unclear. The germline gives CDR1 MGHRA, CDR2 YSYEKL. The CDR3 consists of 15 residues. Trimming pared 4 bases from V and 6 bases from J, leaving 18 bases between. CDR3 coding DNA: TGCGCCAGCAGCCCCTTAGGGCCTCCAGGCCCTGAAGCTTTCTTT. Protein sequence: CASSPLGPPGPEAFF.

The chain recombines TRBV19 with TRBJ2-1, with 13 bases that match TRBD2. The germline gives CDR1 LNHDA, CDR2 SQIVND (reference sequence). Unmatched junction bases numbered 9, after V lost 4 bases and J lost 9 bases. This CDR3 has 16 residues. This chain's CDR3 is CASSSERTSGRSEQFF. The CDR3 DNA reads TGTGCCAGTAGTAGCGAAAGGACTAGCGGGAGATCTGAGCAGTTCTTC.

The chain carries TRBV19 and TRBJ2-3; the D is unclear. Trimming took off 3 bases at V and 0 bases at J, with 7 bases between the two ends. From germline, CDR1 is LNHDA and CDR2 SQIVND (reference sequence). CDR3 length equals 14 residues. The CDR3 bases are TGTGCCAGTAGTATGCGTGCTAGCACAGATACGCAGTATTTT. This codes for CASSMRASTDTQYF.

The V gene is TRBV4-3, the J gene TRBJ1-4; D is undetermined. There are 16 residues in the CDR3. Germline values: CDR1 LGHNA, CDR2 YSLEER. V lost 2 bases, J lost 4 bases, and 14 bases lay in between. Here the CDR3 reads CASSQNRRTVNEKLFF. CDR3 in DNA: TGCGCCAGCAGCCAAAACCGACGGACTGTTAATGAAAAACTGTTTTTT.

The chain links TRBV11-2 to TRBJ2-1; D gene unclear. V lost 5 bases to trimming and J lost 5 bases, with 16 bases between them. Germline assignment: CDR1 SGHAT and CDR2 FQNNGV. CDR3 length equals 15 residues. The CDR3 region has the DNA TGTGCCAGCAGCCACCGTGGTGAGCAGCACAATGAGCAGTTCTTC. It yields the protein CASSHRGEQHNEQFF.

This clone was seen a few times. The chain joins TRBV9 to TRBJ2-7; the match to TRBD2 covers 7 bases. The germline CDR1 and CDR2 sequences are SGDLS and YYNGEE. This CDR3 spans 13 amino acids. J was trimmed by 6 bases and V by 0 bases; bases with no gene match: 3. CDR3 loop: CASSVGLASEQYF. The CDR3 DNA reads TGTGCCAGCAGCGTAGGACTAGCATCCGAGCAGTACTTC.

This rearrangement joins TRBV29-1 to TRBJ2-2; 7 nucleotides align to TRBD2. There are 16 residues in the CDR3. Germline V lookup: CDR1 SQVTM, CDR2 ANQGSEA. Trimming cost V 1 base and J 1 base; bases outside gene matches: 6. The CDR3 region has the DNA TGCAGCGTTGAAGGTTCTCCTAGCGGGAACACCGGGGAGCTGTTTTTT. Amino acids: CSVEGSPSGNTGELFF.

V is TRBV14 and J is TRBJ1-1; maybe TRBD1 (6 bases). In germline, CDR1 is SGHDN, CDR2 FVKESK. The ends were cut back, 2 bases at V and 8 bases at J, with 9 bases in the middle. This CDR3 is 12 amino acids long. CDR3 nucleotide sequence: TGTGCCAGCAGCCAAACAGGGATCGAAGCTTTCTTT. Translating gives CASSQTGIEAFF.